The clone carrying this T cell receptor beta chain was counted a few times. Germline CDR1 reads MNHEY; CDR2 reads SMNVEV (reference sequence). J lost 5 bases, V lost 6 bases, and 8 bases had no gene match. The CDR3 is made up of 15 amino acids. Previously described methods and listed TCR primers produced bulk TCR libraries. TCRdb called the PCR reads again in MiXCR, with one record for every CDR3 protein. The data hold over 600,000 distinct CDR3 sequences, with 15% to 20% observed a single time. This entry is derived from a study of molecular identifiers for immune sequencing clone quantification. Study as a whole: Across replicate runs, RNA obtained from about 19,000 or 110,000 naive CD8 cells was divided into five, with four undergoing sequencing.

This TCR came from a human donor in good health. Some libraries in this study had Jurkat cell RNA spiked in. Sequenced: naive CD8+ T cells from blood, with Jurkat cell RNA spiked in. Regarding subset: FACS-sorted CD8+CD4-CCR7+CD45RA+ naive T cells. The chain uses TRBV27 and TRBJ2-2; 8 positions match TRBD1. CDR3 coding DNA: TGTGCCAGCAGCTCCAGGACAGGGTTGACCGGGGAGCTGTTTTTT. It yields the protein CASSSRTGLTGELFF.